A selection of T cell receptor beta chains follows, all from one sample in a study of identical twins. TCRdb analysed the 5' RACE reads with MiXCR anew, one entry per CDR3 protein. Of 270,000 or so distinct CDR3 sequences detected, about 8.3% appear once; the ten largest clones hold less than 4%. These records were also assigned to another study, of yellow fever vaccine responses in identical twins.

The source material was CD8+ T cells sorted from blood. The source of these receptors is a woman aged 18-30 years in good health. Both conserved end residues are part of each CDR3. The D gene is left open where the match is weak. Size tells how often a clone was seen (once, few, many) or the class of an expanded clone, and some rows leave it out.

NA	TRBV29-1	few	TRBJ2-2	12	TGCAGCGTTGAGGCCCTGGCCGGGGAGCTGTTTTTT	CSVEALAGELFF
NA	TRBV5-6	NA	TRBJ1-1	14	TGTGCCAGCAGCCTGGGAGGATTCAACACTGAAGCTTTCTTT	CASSLGGFNTEAFF
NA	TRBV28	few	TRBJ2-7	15	TGTGCCAGCAGTTTCCGGGGACTGGATTCCTACGAGCAGTACTTC	CASSFRGLDSYEQYF
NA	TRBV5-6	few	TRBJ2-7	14	TGTGCCAGCAGCTTGTCTGGCAGAAGGAACGAGCAGTACTTC	CASSLSGRRNEQYF
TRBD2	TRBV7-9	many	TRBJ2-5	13	TGTGCCAGCAGCTGGGGGGGGATTGAGACCCAGTACTTC	CASSWGGIETQYF
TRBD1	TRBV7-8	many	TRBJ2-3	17	TGTGCCAGCAGCTTAGCGTTGGGACAGACTAGCACAGATACGCAGTATTTT	CASSLALGQTSTDTQYF
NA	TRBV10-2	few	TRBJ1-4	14	TGCGCCAGCAGTGAAATCAGCGCTTTTGAAAAACTGTTTTTT	CASSEISAFEKLFF
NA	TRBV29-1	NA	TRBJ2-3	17	TGCAGCGTTGAAAAATCCGACAGCCCCCCCGGCACAGATACGCAGTATTTT	CSVEKSDSPPGTDTQYF
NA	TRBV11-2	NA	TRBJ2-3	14	TGTGCCAGCAGCTTAGTGACGGGCCCAGATACGCAGTATTTT	CASSLVTGPDTQYF
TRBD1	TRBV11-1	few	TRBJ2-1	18	TGTGCCAGCACCCCACTCGGGACAGGGTGGGAGTCCTACAATGAGCAGTTCTTC	CASTPLGTGWESYNEQFF
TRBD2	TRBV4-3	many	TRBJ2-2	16	TGCGCCAGCAGCCAAGATCGGGGGGTGAGCACCGGGGAGCTGTTTTTT	CASSQDRGVSTGELFF
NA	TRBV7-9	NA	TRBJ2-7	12	TGTGCCAGCAGCTTAGACATGACGGAGCAGTACTTC	CASSLDMTEQYF
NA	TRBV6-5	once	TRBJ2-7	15	TGTGCCAGCAGTTTAGGGGCCACCACTCGGTACGAGCAGTACTTC	CASSLGATTRYEQYF
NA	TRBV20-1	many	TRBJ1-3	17	TGCAGTGCTAGAGATCCTTACCGCGGAGCGGACAGAGACACCATATATTTT	CSARDPYRGADRDTIYF
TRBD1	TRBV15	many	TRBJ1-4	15	TGTGCCACCAGCAGGGCCAGACAGGGTACCGAAAAACTGTTTTTT	CATSRARQGTEKLFF
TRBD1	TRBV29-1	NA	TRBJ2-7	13	TGCAGCGCTATGGGGACAGGGTACTACGAGCAGTACTTC	CSAMGTGYYEQYF
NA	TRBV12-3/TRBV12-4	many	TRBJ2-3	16	TGTGCCAGCAGTTTAGCCCCAACGATTGGGGAAGATACGCAGTATTTT	CASSLAPTIGEDTQYF
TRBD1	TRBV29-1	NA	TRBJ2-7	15	TGCAGCGTTGAAGCACCGGGACAGGAACACTACGAGCAGTACTTC	CSVEAPGQEHYEQYF
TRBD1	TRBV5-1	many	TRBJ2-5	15	TGCGCCAGCAGCTTGGGCCCCAACAGGGGGGAGACCCAGTACTTC	CASSLGPNRGETQYF
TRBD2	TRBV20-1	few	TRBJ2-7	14	TGCAGTGCTAGGGTGCGGGGGGGCACAAACGGGCAGTACTTC	CSARVRGGTNGQYF
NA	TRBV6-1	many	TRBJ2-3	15	TGTGCCAGCAGTCCAGGTGAATTCAGCACAGATACGCAGTATTTT	CASSPGEFSTDTQYF
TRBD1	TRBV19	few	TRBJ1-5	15	TGTGCCAGTAGTAGCGGACAGGGGGCGAATCAGCCCCAGCATTTT	CASSSGQGANQPQHF
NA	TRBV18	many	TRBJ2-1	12	TGTGCCAGCTCACTAACGGACAATGAGCAGTTCTTC	CASSLTDNEQFF
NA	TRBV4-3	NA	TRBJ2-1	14	TGCGCCAGCAGCCCCGTGGGGCAATACAATGAGCAGTTCTTC	CASSPVGQYNEQFF
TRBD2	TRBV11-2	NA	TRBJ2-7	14	TGTGCCAGCAGCTTAGTTAGCGGGGGCTACGAGCAGTACTTC	CASSLVSGGYEQYF